This T cell receptor beta chain is drawn from a study of cytomegalovirus exposure and HLA in healthy donors. This clone is a singleton in its sample. Its cognate antigen is unknown. Overall study results and limits: TCR beta V- and J-gene trimming, according to a later analysis, was linked to a missense DCLRE1C variant. Both high specificity and high sensitivity reportedly marked the classifier's diagnosis of cytomegalovirus status.

CDR3 length: 16 amino acids. The V gene end was trimmed by 0 bases and the J gene end by 5 bases; junction bases not matched to a gene: 6. Germline values: CDR1 LNHNV, CDR2 YYDKDF (reference sequence). PCR amplification relied on 60 Vbeta primers (plus 13 Jbeta primers). Profiling relied on immunoSEQ multiplex PCR, and the TCRdb table lists in-frame clones only, not all of them. The sample lists 130,000 or so clones, around 77% occurring once. This chain uses TRBV15 with TRBJ2-5; the match to TRBD1 covers 10 bases. The receptor was derived from a man between 18 and 29 years old in good health and CMV-seropositive. Sample: PBMCs. The CDR3 region is CATSRDETGGWETQYF. CDR3 nucleotide sequence: TGTGCCACCAGCAGAGATGAGACAGGGGGCTGGGAGACCCAGTACTTC.